This T cell receptor (beta chain) was captured by sequencing in a study of beta chain features in type 1 diabetes. Study-level results: A moderate, significant TCRB CDR3 shortening appeared in type 1 diabetes across four CD4+ subsets.

This clone was detected only a few times. The antigen remains unidentified. Sequencing targeted expressed TCRB transcripts, as all isolated RNA had been reverse transcribed. Average reads for naive, central memory and regulatory T cell samples were about 4 million. Repertoires were generated with immunoSEQ multiplex PCR, while TCRdb's copy carries only in-frame clones and drops some. This sample yields hundreds of thousands of clones, of which around 7.6% are seen a single time; less than 0.5% belongs to the top ten. V was clipped by 5 bases and J by 5 bases, with 15 bases between them. Germline loops: CDR1 SGHTA, CDR2 FQGNSA. The CDR3 runs 15 residues.

This rearrangement joins TRBV7-2 to TRBJ2-2; D not certain. The specimen sequenced was central memory CD4+ T cells from blood. This receptor was identified in a woman aged 18-29 years in good health. CDR3: CASSPKGSRTGELFF. DNA of the CDR3: TGTGCCAGCAGCCCCAAAGGTAGTCGGACCGGGGAGCTGTTTTTT. The full variable domain, in which reference TRBV7-2 and TRBJ2-2 provide the parts outside the CDR3, is GAGVSQSPSNKVTEKGKDVELRCDPISGHTALYWYRQSLGQGLEFLIYFQGNSAPDKSGLPSDRFSAERTGGSVSTLTIQRTQQEDSAVYLCASSPKGSRTGELFFGEGSRLTVL.